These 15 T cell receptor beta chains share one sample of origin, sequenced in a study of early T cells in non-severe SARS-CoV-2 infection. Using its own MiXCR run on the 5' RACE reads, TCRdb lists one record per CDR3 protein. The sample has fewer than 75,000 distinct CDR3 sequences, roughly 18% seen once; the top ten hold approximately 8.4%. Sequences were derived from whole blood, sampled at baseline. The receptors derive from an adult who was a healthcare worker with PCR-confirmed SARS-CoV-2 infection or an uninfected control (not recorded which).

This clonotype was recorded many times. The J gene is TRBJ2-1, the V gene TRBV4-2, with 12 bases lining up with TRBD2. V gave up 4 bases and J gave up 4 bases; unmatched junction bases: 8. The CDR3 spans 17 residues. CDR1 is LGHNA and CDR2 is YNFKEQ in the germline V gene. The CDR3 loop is CASSLRTSGDQYNEQFF. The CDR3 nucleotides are TGTGCCAGCAGCCTTCGGACTAGCGGGGATCAATACAATGAGCAGTTCTTC.

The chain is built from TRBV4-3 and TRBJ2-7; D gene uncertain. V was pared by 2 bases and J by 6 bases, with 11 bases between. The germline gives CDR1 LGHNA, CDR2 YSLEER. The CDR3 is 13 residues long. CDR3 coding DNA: TGCGCCAGCAGCCAAATCCCGGGCAGCGAGCAGTACTTC. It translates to CASSQIPGSEQYF.

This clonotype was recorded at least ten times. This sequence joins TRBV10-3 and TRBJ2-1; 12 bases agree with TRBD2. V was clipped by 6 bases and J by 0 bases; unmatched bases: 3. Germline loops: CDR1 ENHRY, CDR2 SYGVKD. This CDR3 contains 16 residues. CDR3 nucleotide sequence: TGTGCCATCAGCCTGACTAGCGGGAGCTCCTACAATGAGCAGTTCTTC. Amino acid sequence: CAISLTSGSSYNEQFF.

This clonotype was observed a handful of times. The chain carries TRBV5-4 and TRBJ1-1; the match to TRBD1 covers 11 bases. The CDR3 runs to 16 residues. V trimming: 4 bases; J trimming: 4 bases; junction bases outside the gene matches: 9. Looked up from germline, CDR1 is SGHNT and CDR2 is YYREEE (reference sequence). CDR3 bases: TGTGCCAGCAGCCCGAGGACAGGGGGCGCAGGCACTGAAGCTTTCTTT. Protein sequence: CASSPRTGGAGTEAFF.

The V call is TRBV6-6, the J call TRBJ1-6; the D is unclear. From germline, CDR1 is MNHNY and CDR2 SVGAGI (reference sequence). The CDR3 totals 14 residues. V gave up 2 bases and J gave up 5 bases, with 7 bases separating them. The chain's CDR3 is CASSYRADNSPLHF. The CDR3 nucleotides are TGTGCCAGCAGTTACCGGGCAGATAATTCACCCCTCCACTTT.

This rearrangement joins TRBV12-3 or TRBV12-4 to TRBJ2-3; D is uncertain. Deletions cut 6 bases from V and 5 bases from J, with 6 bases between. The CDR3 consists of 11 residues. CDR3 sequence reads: CASSSVDTQYF. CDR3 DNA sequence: TGTGCCAGCAGCTCTGTAGATACGCAGTATTTT.

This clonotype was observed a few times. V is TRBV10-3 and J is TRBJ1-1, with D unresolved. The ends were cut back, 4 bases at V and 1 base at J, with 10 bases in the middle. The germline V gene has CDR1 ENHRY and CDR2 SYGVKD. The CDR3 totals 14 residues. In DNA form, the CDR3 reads TGTGCCATCAGTGGGGAACAGCAGAACACTGAAGCTTTCTTT. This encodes CAISGEQQNTEAFF.

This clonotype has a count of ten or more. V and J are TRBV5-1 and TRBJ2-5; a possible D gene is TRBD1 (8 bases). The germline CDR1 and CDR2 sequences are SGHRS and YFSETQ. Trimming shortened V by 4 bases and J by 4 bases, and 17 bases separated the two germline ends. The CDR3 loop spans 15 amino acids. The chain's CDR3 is CASSPANRGGETQYF. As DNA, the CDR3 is TGCGCCAGCAGCCCGGCGAACAGGGGGGGAGAGACCCAGTACTTC.

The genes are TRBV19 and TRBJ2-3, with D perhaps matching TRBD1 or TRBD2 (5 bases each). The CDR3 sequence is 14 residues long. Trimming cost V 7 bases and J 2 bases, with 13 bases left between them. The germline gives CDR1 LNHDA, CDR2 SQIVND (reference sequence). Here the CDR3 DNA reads TGTGCCAGTACCATAGCAGGGACCACAGATACGCAGTATTTT. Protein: CASTIAGTTDTQYF.

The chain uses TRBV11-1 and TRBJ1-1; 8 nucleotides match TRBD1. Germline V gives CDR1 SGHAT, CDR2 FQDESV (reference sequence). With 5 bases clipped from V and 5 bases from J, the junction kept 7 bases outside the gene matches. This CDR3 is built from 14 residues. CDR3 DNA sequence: TGTGCCAGCAGCCCCCAGGGGGCTGGGACTGAAGCTTTCTTT. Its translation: CASSPQGAGTEAFF. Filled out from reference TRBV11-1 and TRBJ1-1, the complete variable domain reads EAEVAQSPRYKITEKSQAVAFWCDPISGHATLYWYRQILGQGPELLVQFQDESVVDDSQLPKDRFSAERLKGVDSTLKIQPAELGDSAMYLCASSPQGAGTEAFFGQGTRLTVV.

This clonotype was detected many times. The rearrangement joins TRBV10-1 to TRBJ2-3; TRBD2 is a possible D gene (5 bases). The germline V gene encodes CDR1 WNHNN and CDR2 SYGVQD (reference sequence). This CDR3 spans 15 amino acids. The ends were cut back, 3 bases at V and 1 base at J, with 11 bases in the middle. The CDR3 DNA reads TGCGCCAGCAGTGATGCCGGGGATGGCACAGATACGCAGTATTTT. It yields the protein CASSDAGDGTDTQYF.

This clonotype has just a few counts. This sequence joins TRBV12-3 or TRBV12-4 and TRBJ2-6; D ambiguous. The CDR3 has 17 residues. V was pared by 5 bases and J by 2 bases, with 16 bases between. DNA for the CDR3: TGTGCCAGCAGTCCGAACATGTTCGGAGCTGGGGCCAACGTCCTGACTTTC. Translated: CASSPNMFGAGANVLTF.

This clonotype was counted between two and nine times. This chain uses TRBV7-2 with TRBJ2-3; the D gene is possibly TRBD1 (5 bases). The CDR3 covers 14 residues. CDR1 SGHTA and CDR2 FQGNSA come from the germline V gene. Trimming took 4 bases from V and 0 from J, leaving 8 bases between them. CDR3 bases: TGTGCCAGCAGCTCCTCAGGGAGCACAGATACGCAGTATTTT. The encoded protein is CASSSSGSTDTQYF.

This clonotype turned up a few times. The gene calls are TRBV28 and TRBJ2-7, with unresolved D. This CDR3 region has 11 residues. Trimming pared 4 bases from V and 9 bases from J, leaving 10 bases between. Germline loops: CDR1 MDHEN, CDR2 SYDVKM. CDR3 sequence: CASSSLLRQYF. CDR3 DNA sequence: TGTGCCAGCAGTTCCCTCCTGCGGCAGTACTTC.

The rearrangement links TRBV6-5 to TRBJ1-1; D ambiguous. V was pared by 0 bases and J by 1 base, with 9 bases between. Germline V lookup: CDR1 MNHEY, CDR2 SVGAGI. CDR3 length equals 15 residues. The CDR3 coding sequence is TGTGCCAGCAGTTACTCCGCCCTCAAGAACACTGAAGCTTTCTTT. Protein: CASSYSALKNTEAFF.